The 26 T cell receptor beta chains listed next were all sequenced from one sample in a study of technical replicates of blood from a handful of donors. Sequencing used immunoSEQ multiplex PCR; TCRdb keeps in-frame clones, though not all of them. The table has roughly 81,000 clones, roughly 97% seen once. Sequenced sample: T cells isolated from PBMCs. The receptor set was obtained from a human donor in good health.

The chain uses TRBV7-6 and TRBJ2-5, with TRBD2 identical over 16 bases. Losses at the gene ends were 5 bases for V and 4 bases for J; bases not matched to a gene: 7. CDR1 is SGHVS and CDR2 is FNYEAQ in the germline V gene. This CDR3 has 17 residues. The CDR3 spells CASSVGLAGGPGETQYF. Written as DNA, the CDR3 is TGTGCCAGCAGCGTGGGACTAGCGGGAGGGCCGGGAGAGACCCAGTACTTC. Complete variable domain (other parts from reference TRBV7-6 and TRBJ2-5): GAGVSQSPRYKVTKRGQDVALRCDPISGHVSLYWYRQALGQGPEFLTYFNYEAQQDKSGLPNDRFSAERPEGSISTLTIQRTEQRDSAMYRCASSVGLAGGPGETQYFGPGTRLLVL.

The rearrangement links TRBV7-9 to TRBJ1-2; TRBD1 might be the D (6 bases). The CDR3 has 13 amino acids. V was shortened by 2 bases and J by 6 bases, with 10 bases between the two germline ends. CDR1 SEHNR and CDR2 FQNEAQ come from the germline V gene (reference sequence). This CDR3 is CASSLTGKDGYTF. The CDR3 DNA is TGTGCCAGCAGCTTAACAGGGAAGGATGGCTACACCTTC.

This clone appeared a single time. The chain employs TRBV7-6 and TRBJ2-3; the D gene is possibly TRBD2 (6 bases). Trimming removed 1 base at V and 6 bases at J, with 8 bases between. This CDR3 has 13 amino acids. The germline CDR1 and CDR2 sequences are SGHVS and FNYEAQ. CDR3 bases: TGTGCCAGCAGCTTAGGGGAGGTGGATACGCAGTATTTT. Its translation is CASSLGEVDTQYF. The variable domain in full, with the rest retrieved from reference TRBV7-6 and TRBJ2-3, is GAGVSQSPRYKVTKRGQDVALRCDPISGHVSLYWYRQALGQGPEFLTYFNYEAQQDKSGLPNDRFSAERPEGSISTLTIQRTEQRDSAMYRCASSLGEVDTQYFGPGTRLTVL.

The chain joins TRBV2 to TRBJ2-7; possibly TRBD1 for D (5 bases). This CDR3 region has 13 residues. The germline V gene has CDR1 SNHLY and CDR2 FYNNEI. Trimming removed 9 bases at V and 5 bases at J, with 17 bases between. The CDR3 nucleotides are TGTGCCAGGGCTCAGGGCCTAAATAACGAGCAGTACTTC. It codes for CARAQGLNNEQYF.

The DNA for the CDR3 is TGTGCCAGCGGCGGGGGAGACGAGCAGTACTTC. Translating it yields CASGGGDEQYF. The chain has TRBV11-2 and TRBJ2-7; 7 bases map to TRBD2. Germline lookup yields CDR1 SGHAT and CDR2 FQNNGV. The CDR3 length is 11 residues. J lost 5 bases, V lost 8 bases, and 3 bases had no gene match.

The CDR3, as DNA: TGTGCCAGCAGCTTTGGCGGAGCTTCCTACGAGCAGTACTTC. It yields the protein CASSFGGASYEQYF. This chain uses TRBV7-6 with TRBJ2-7; no clear D gene. Germline V gene lookup returns CDR1 SGHVS and CDR2 FNYEAQ. The CDR3 runs 14 residues. Trimming stripped 3 bases from V and 1 base from J, with 10 bases between.

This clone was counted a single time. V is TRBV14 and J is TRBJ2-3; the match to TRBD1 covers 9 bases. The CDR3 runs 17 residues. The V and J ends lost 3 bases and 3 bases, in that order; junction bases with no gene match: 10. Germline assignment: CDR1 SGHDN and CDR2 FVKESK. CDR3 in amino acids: CASSHAGTGWSTDTQYF. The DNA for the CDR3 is TGTGCCAGCAGCCACGCCGGGACAGGGTGGTCAACAGATACGCAGTATTTT.

The CDR3 coding sequence is TGTGCCAGCAGCTTCGGTGTCGAGCAGTACTTC. Translating it yields CASSFGVEQYF. The chain has TRBV7-2 and TRBJ2-7, with no clear D. CDR1 is SGHTA, CDR2 FQGNSA, per germline. CDR3 length: 11 residues. Trimming left V 3 bases short and J 6 bases short, with 6 bases between.

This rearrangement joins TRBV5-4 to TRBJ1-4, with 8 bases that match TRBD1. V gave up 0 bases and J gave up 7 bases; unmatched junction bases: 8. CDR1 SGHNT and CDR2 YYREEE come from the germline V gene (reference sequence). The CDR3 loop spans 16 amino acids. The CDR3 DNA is TGTGCCAGCAGCTTGGATTCAGGGGGCTTAAGTGAAAAACTGTTTTTT. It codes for CASSLDSGGLSEKLFF.

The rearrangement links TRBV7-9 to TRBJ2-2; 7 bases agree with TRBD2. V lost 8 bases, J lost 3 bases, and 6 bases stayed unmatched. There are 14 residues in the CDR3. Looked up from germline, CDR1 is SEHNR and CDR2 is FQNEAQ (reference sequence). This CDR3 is CASHLAGDTGELFF. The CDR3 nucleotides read TGTGCCAGCCATCTTGCGGGAGACACCGGGGAGCTGTTTTTT.

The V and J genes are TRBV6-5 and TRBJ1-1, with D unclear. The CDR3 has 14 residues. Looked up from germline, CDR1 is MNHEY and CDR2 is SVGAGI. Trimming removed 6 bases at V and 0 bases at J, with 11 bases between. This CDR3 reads CASRIREMNTEAFF. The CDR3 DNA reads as TGTGCCAGCAGGATAAGGGAGATGAACACTGAAGCTTTCTTT.

Written as DNA, the CDR3 is TGTGCCAGCGACACCGGGACTAGCGGGAGGTCCCTTGATGCCTACAATGAGCAGTTCTTC. This gives the protein CASDTGTSGRSLDAYNEQFF. The chain joins TRBV27 to TRBJ2-1, with 15 bases lining up with TRBD2. Germline V gene sequence: CDR1 MNHEY, CDR2 SMNVEV (reference sequence). The CDR3 totals 20 residues. Trimming cost V 8 bases and J 2 bases; bases outside gene matches: 16.

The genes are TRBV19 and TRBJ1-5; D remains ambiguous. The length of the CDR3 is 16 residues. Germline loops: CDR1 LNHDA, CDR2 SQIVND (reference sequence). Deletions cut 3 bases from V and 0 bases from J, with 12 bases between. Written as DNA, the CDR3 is TGTGCCAGTAGTATTGACGCGGAATTTAGCAATCAGCCCCAGCATTTT. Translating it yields CASSIDAEFSNQPQHF.

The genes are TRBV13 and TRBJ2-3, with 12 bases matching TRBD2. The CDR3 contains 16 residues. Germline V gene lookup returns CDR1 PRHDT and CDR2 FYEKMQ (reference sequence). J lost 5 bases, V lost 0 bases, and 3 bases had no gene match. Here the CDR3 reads CASSLGLAGGLDTQYF. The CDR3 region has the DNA TGTGCCAGCAGCTTAGGACTAGCGGGAGGTTTAGATACGCAGTATTTT.

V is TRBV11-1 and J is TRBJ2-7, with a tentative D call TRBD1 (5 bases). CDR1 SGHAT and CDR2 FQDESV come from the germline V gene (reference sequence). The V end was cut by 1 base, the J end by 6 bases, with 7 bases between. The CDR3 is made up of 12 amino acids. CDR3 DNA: TGTGCCAGCAGCTTAGTAGGGGCCGAGCAGTACTTC. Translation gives CASSLVGAEQYF. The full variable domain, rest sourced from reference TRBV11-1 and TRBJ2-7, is EAEVAQSPRYKITEKSQAVAFWCDPISGHATLYWYRQILGQGPELLVQFQDESVVDDSQLPKDRFSAERLKGVDSTLKIQPAELGDSAMYLCASSLVGAEQYFGPGTRLTVT.

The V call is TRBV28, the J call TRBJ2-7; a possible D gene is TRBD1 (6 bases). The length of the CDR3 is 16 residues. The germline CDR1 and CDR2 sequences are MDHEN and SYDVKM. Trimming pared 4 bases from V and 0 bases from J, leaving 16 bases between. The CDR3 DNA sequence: TGTGCCAGCAGTTCCAGTAGGACAGCTGGCTCCTACGAGCAGTACTTC. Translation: CASSSSRTAGSYEQYF.

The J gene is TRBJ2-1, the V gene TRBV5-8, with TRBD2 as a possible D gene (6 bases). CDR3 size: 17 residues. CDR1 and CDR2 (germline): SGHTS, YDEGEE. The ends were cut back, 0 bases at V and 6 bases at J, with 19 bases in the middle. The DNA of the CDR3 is TGTGCCAGCAGCTTGGGGCGGAAGGGACTCAGTCGCAATGAGCAGTTCTTC. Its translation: CASSLGRKGLSRNEQFF. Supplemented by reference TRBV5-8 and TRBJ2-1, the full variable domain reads EAGVTQSPTHLIKTRGQQATLRCSPISGHTSVYWYQQALGLGLQFLLWYDEGEERNRGNFPPRFSGRQFPNYSSELNVNALELEDSALYLCASSLGRKGLSRNEQFFGPGTRLTVL.

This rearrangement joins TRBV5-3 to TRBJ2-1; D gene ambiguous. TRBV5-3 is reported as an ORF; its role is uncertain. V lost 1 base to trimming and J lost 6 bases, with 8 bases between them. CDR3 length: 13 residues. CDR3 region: CARSLYFVNEQFF. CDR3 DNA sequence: TGTGCCAGAAGCTTGTATTTCGTCAATGAGCAGTTCTTC.

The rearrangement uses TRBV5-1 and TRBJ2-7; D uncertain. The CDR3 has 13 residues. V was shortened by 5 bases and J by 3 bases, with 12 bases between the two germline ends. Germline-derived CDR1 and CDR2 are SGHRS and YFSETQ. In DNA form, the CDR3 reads TGCGCCAGCAGAGGTACGAGCGTCTACGAGCAGTACTTC. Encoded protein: CASRGTSVYEQYF.

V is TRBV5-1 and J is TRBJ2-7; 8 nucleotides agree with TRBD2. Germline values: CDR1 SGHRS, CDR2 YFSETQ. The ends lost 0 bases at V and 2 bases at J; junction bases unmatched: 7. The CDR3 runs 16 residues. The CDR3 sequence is CASSLGRGARPYEQYF. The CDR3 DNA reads TGCGCCAGCAGCTTGGGGCGGGGGGCGCGTCCCTACGAGCAGTACTTC.

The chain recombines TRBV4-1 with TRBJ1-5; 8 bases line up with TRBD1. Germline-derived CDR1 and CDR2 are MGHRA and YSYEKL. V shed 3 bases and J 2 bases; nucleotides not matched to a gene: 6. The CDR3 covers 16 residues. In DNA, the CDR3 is TGCGCCAGCAGCCAGACCCCAGGGGGCGGCAATCAGCCCCAGCATTTT. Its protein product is CASSQTPGGGNQPQHF.

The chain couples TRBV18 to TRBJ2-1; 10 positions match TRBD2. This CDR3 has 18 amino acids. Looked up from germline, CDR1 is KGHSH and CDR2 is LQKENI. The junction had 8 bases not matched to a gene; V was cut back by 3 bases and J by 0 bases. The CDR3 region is CASSPRLAGDSSYNEQFF. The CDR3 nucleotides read TGTGCCAGCTCACCGCGACTAGCGGGCGACAGCTCCTACAATGAGCAGTTCTTC. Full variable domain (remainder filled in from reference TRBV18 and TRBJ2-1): NAGVMQNPRHLVRRRGQEARLRCSPMKGHSHVYWYRQLPEEGLKFMVYLQKENIIDESGMPKERFSAEFPKEGPSILRIQQVVRGDSAAYFCASSPRLAGDSSYNEQFFGPGTRLTVL.

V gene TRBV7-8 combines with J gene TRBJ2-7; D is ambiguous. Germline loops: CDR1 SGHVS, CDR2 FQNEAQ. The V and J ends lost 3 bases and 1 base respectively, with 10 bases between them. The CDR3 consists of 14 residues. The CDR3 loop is CASSLFPSSYEQYF. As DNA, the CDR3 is TGTGCCAGCAGCTTGTTTCCCTCGTCCTACGAGCAGTACTTC.

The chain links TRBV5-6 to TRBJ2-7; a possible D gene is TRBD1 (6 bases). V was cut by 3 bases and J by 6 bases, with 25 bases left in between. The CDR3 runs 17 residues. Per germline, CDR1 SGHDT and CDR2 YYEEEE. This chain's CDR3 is CASSYSAGDQGPPEQYF. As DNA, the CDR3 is TGTGCCAGCAGCTATTCCGCCGGGGACCAGGGGCCGCCCGAGCAGTACTTC.

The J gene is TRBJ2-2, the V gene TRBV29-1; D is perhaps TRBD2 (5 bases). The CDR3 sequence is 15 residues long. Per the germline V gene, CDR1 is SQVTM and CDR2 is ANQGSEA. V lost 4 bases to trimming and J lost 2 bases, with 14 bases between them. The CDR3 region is CSVGVASRNTGELFF. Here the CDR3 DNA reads TGCAGCGTTGGAGTGGCTAGCAGAAACACCGGGGAGCTGTTTTTT.

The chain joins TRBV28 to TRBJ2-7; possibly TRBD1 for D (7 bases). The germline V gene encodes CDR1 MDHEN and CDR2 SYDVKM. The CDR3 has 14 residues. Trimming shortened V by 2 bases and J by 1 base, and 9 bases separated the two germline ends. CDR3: CASSLQGGSYEQYF. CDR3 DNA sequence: TGTGCCAGCAGTTTACAGGGGGGTTCCTACGAGCAGTACTTC.